These 23 T cell receptor beta chains share one sample of origin, sequenced in a study of OX40 agonist ivuxolimab in advanced cancers. The receptor library was made with the immunoSEQ multiplex PCR assay. TCRdb carries this immuneACCESS record with in-frame sequences only. Its versions omit some clonotypes, under half of them owing to an unresolved V gene in the studies checked, with the rest unexplained. The sample yields about 75,000 clones; about 88% were counted once. The top ten clones comprise roughly 15% of the sample. The source was CD4+ or CD8+ T cells sorted from blood, collected in a trial of the OX40 agonist ivuxolimab. The receptors were gathered from an adult with an advanced solid tumor such as melanoma, head and neck, liver or kidney cancer.

This chain links TRBV19 with TRBJ2-3; D may be TRBD1 (6 bases). This CDR3 spans 16 amino acids. CDR1 and CDR2 from the germline V gene are LNHDA and SQIVND (reference sequence). V dropped 6 bases and J dropped 3 bases, with 19 bases sitting between them. The CDR3 DNA sequence: TGTGCCAGTAGCACCCCCCGGACAGAGGGGACAGATACGCAGTATTTT. This gives the protein CASSTPRTEGTDTQYF.

The V gene is TRBV7-2, the J gene TRBJ2-5, with 8 bases that match TRBD2. The CDR3 has 14 residues. The V gene end was trimmed by 1 base and the J gene end by 3 bases; junction bases not matched to a gene: 1. Germline V CDR1 and CDR2: SGHTA, FQGNSA. The chain's CDR3 is CASSLEAGEETQYF. As DNA, the CDR3 is TGTGCCAGCAGCTTAGAAGCGGGAGAAGAGACCCAGTACTTC.

The chain couples TRBV23-1 to TRBJ1-2; D is perhaps TRBD1 (5 bases). TRBV23-1 is an ORF, and what it does is uncertain. The V end lost 0 bases, the J end lost 10 bases, and 18 bases lay between the germline ends. This CDR3 comprises 15 residues. The CDR3 spells CASSQSEGRLVDYTF. DNA for the CDR3: TGCGCCAGCAGTCAATCGGAGGGGCGTCTTGTCGACTACACCTTC.

The chain carries TRBV6-5 and TRBJ2-7; 10 bases align to TRBD1. Trimming cost V 5 bases and J 3 bases; bases outside gene matches: 7. Germline assignment: CDR1 MNHEY and CDR2 SVGAGI. This CDR3 is 15 amino acids long. This CDR3 reads CASSTSRTGGYEQYF. CDR3 bases: TGTGCCAGCAGTACATCCCGGACAGGGGGCTACGAGCAGTACTTC.

The chain has TRBV5-1 and TRBJ2-5; D gene ambiguous. CDR3 length: 15 residues. Germline V CDR1 and CDR2: SGHRS, YFSETQ. Trimming pared 3 bases from V and 5 bases from J, leaving 17 bases between. CDR3 DNA: TGCGCCAGCAGCTCCAACGTTGGTAGGGATGAGACCCAGTACTTC. This translates into CASSSNVGRDETQYF.

The chain carries TRBV5-1 and TRBJ1-1; possibly TRBD1 for D (5 bases). V was trimmed by 3 bases and J by 1 base, leaving 13 bases between them. The V gene's germline CDR1 is SGHRS and CDR2 YFSETQ. This CDR3 has 15 residues. The CDR3 loop reads CASSWGYTQNTEAFF. CDR3 nucleotides: TGCGCCAGCAGCTGGGGGTATACCCAGAACACTGAAGCTTTCTTT.

This chain uses TRBV19 with TRBJ2-2; unclear D gene. The V gene lost 7 bases and the J gene lost 0 bases, with 15 bases spanning the gap. Germline V gives CDR1 LNHDA, CDR2 SQIVND (reference sequence). The CDR3 totals 16 residues. CDR3 amino acids: CASTDPDIANTGELFF. The CDR3 DNA follows: TGTGCCAGTACCGATCCCGACATTGCGAACACCGGGGAGCTGTTTTTT.

The rearrangement uses TRBV4-2 and TRBJ2-1; 10 nucleotides match TRBD1. The CDR3 length is 17 residues. V lost 1 base and J lost 6; bases outside the gene matches: 9. Germline V gene lookup returns CDR1 LGHNA and CDR2 YNFKEQ. The CDR3 reads CASSQGLRGDRGNEQFF. The CDR3 DNA follows: TGTGCCAGCAGCCAAGGCCTGAGGGGGGACAGGGGCAATGAGCAGTTCTTC.

The rearrangement uses TRBV5-1 and TRBJ2-2, with 8 bases aligning to TRBD2. V dropped 0 bases and J dropped 4; count of bases not matched to a gene: 8. Per the germline V gene, CDR1 is SGHRS and CDR2 is YFSETQ. The CDR3 runs 17 residues. The CDR3 nucleotides are TGCGCCAGCAGCTTGGAATTACTAGCGGAGCCCACCGGGGAGCTGTTTTTT. Translated: CASSLELLAEPTGELFF.

The chain combines TRBV5-1 with TRBJ2-3, with TRBD2 matching over 9 bases. J lost 2 bases, V lost 0 bases, and 4 bases had no gene match. The CDR3 length is 16 residues. CDR1 is SGHRS and CDR2 is YFSETQ in the germline V gene. CDR3: CASSLGSGGNTDTQYF. Here the CDR3 DNA reads TGCGCCAGCAGCTTGGGTAGCGGGGGTAACACAGATACGCAGTATTTT. Full variable domain (outside the CDR3, taken from reference TRBV5-1 and TRBJ2-3): KAGVTQTPRYLIKTRGQQVTLSCSPISGHRSVSWYQQTPGQGLQFLFEYFSETQRNKGNFPGRFSGRQFSNSRSEMNVSTLELGDSALYLCASSLGSGGNTDTQYFGPGTRLTVL.

This clone showed up just once. J is TRBJ1-4 and V is TRBV27; D might be TRBD1 (6 bases). Germline values: CDR1 MNHEY, CDR2 SMNVEV (reference sequence). This CDR3 contains 15 residues. Trimming left V 6 bases short and J 0 bases short, with 11 bases between. The chain's CDR3 is CASRRTATTNEKLFF. The CDR3 bases are TGTGCCAGCAGGCGGACAGCTACAACTAATGAAAAACTGTTTTTT.

The J gene is TRBJ1-1, the V gene TRBV6-1; unclear D gene. Trimming took 6 bases from V and 9 from J, leaving 17 bases between them. CDR1 and CDR2 from the germline V gene are MNHNS and SASEGT. This CDR3 spans 13 amino acids. CDR3 region: CASRPDAYDKAFF. DNA for the CDR3: TGTGCCAGCAGACCAGACGCGTACGATAAAGCTTTCTTT.

The chain links TRBV5-4 to TRBJ2-5; TRBD1 matches 8 bases. Germline values: CDR1 SGHNT, CDR2 YYREEE (reference sequence). The ends lost 0 bases at V and 5 bases at J; junction bases unmatched: 6. CDR3 length: 15 amino acids. In DNA form, the CDR3 reads TGTGCCAGCAGCTTGGGTGGACAGGGAGCGGAGACCCAGTACTTC. Its protein product is CASSLGGQGAETQYF.

The rearrangement uses TRBV10-1 and TRBJ2-3; 12 nucleotides match TRBD2. Unmatched junction bases numbered 5, after V lost 2 bases and J lost 5 bases. The CDR3 covers 16 residues. Germline V gene data show CDR1 as WNHNN and CDR2 as SYGVQD (reference sequence). The CDR3 loop is CASSEGLAGLEDTQYF. The DNA for the CDR3 is TGCGCCAGCAGTGAGGGACTAGCGGGACTGGAAGATACGCAGTATTTT.

This clone has just one count. The rearrangement uses TRBV28 and TRBJ2-5; TRBD2 matches at 7 bases. The CDR3 is 16 residues long. After removal of 2 bases from V and 5 bases from J, the junction contained 11 bases not matched to a gene. From germline, CDR1 is MDHEN and CDR2 SYDVKM. The CDR3 DNA reads TGTGCCAGCAGTTTAAGTAGGGCGGGAGTCGGCGAGACCCAGTACTTC. It translates to CASSLSRAGVGETQYF.

The chain couples TRBV7-9 to TRBJ2-7; D gene unclear. The CDR3 runs 11 residues. The germline V and J ends were trimmed by 5 bases and 3 bases, with 5 bases remaining between them. Germline V gene sequence: CDR1 SEHNR, CDR2 FQNEAQ (reference sequence). The CDR3 DNA is TGTGCCAGCAGCCTGAACTACGAGCAGTACTTC. This translates into CASSLNYEQYF.

This chain links TRBV25-1 with TRBJ2-1, with 8 bases aligning to TRBD1. J lost 3 bases, V lost 1 base, and 5 bases had no gene match. CDR3 length: 16 residues. CDR1 is MGHDK, CDR2 SYGVNS, per germline. CDR3 bases: TGTGCCAGCAGTGAATTCGCGGGACAGGACTACAATGAGCAGTTCTTC. This sequence encodes CASSEFAGQDYNEQFF. The variable domain in full, completed from reference TRBV25-1 and TRBJ2-1, reads EADIYQTPRYLVIGTGKKITLECSQTMGHDKMYWYQQDPGMELHLIHYSYGVNSTEKGDLSSESTVSRIRTEHFPLTLESARPSHTSQYLCASSEFAGQDYNEQFFGPGTRLTVL.

CDR3 sequence: CATSREADRGTEAFF. For the CDR3, the DNA is TGTGCCACCAGCAGAGAGGCGGACAGGGGGACTGAAGCTTTCTTT. The chain employs TRBV15 and TRBJ1-1, with 10 bases lining up with TRBD1. After removal of 0 bases from V and 5 bases from J, the junction contained 3 bases not matched to a gene. Germline CDR1 and CDR2: LNHNV and YYDKDF (reference sequence). CDR3 length: 15 amino acids.

CDR3 in DNA: TGTGCAAGTCGCTTATGTCCCTTCCTTAAAACGTCTAAGGCCAAAAACATTCAGTACTTC. Its protein is CASRLCPFLKTSKAKNIQYF. The chain combines TRBV12-2 with TRBJ2-4; no DNA check was done on the table's D call, TRBD2. TRBV12-2 is marked as a pseudogene. This CDR3 spans 20 amino acids.

This clone has a handful of counts. CDR3 sequence reads: CASSLAVFTDTQYF. CDR3 sequence (DNA): TGTGCCAGCAGCTTAGCCGTCTTCACAGATACGCAGTATTTT. The J gene is TRBJ2-3, the V gene TRBV7-6; D gene uncertain. The germline CDR1 and CDR2 sequences are SGHVS and FNYEAQ. The V and J ends lost 0 bases and 2 bases respectively, with 6 bases between them. The CDR3 covers 14 residues.

The chain is built from TRBV7-9 and TRBJ2-7; TRBD1 aligns across 9 bases. This CDR3 has 14 amino acids. Trimming removed 4 bases from V and 4 bases from J; junction bases left unmatched: 5. The germline V gene encodes CDR1 SEHNR and CDR2 FQNEAQ (reference sequence). CDR3 residues: CASSWRQGGYEQYF. CDR3 in DNA: TGTGCCAGCAGCTGGAGACAGGGGGGTTACGAGCAGTACTTC.

Points on this clone: Sequence at one end of the junction differs from germline and may be a read error. The V call is TRBV7-7, the J call TRBJ2-5; 9 positions agree with TRBD1. The CDR3 runs 14 residues. CDR1 is SSHAT and CDR2 is FNYEAQ in the germline V gene (reference sequence). CDR3 DNA sequence: TGTGCTAGCAGCTCAACAGGGGGCAAGGAGACCCAGTACTTC. Its translation: CASSSTGGKETQYF.

This chain uses TRBV5-1 with TRBJ2-1; TRBD2 matches 9 bases. Germline V gene sequence: CDR1 SGHRS, CDR2 YFSETQ. With V trimmed by 0 bases and J by 10 bases, 17 bases remained unmatched. This CDR3 has 18 residues. The CDR3 protein is CASSLDKREVSYNVEQFF. In DNA form, the CDR3 reads TGCGCCAGCAGCTTGGACAAGCGGGAGGTCTCCTACAATGTCGAGCAGTTCTTC.